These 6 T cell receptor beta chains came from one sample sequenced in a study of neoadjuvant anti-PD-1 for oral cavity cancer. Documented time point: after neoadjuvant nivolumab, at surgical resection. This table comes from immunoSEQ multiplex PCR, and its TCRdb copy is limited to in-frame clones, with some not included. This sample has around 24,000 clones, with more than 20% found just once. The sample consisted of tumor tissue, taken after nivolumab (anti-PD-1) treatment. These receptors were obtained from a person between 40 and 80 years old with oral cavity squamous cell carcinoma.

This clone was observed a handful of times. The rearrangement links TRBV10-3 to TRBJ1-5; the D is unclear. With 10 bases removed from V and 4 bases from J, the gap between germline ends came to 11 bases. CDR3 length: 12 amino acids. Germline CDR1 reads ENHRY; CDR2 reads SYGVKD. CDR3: CASTDPNQPQHF. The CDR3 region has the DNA TGTGCCAGCACTGACCCTAATCAGCCCCAGCATTTT.

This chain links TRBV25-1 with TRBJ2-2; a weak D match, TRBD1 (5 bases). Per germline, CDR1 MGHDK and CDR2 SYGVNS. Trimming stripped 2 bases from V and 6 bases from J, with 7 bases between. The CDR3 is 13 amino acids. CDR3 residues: CASSEQGAGELFF. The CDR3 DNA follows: TGTGCCAGCAGTGAACAGGGTGCCGGGGAGCTGTTTTTT.

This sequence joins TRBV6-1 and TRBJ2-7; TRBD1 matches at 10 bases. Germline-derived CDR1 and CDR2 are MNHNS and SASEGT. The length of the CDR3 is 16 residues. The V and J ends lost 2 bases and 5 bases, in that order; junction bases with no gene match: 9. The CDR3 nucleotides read TGTGCCAGCAGTGAACTAGGGACAGGGGCAAGCCACGAGCAGTACTTC. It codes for CASSELGTGASHEQYF.

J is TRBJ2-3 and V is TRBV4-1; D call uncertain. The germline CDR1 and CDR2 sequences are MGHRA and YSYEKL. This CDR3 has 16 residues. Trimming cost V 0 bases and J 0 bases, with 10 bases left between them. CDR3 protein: CASSQEEVRSTDTQYF. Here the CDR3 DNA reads TGCGCCAGCAGCCAAGAGGAAGTCCGTAGCACAGATACGCAGTATTTT.

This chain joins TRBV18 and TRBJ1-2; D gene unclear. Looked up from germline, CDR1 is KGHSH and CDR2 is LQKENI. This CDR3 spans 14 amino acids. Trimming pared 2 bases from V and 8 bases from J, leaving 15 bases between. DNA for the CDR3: TGTGCCAGCTCACCAGAGTACACCCGGGTCGGCTACACCTTC. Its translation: CASSPEYTRVGYTF.

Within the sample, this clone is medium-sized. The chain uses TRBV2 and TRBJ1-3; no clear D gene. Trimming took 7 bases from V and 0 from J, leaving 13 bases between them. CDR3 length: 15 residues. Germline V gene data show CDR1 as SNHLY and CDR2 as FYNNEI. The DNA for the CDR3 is TGTGCCAGCAATCAGGACCGTAGCTCTGGAAACACCATATATTTT. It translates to CASNQDRSSGNTIYF.